This TCR beta chain was recorded in a study of cytomegalovirus exposure and HLA in healthy donors. Study-level points and caveats: What was likely a sequencing artifact was a cluster of highly shared sequence variants.

PCR used 60 Vbeta primers and 13 Jbeta primers. Measured with immunoSEQ multiplex PCR; TCRdb has only the in-frame clones, and not every one. The sample shows 150,000 to 200,000 clones, around 81% of them seen only once. V was clipped by 4 bases and J by 3 bases; unmatched bases: 4. Germline assignment: CDR1 MNHEY and CDR2 SVGAGI. The CDR3 runs to 15 residues. For this clone: What it binds is not known.

The sequence came from a woman aged 25 to 39 in good health and CMV-seronegative. Material: PBMCs. V and J are TRBV6-5 and TRBJ1-2, with TRBD1 matching 11 bases. The DNA of the CDR3 is TGTGCCAGCAGTTTTCCGGGACAGGGGGACTATGGCTACACCTTC. Residues: CASSFPGQGDYGYTF.